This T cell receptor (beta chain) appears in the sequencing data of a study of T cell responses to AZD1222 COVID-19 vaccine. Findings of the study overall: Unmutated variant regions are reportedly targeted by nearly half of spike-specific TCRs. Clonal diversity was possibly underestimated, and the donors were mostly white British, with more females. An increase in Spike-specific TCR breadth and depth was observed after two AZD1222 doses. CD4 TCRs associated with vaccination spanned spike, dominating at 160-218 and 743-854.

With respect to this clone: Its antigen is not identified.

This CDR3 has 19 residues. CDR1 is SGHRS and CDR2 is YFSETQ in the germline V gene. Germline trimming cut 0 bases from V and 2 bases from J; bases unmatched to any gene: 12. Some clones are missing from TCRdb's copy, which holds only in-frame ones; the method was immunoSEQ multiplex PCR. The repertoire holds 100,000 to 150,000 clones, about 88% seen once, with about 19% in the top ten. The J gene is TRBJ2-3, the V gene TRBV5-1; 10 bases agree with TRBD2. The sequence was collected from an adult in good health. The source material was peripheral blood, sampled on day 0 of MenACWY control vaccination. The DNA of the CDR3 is TGCGCCAGCAGCTTGGCCAGTTCTAGCGGGAGCCTCCACACAGATACGCAGTATTTT. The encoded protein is CASSLASSSGSLHTDTQYF.